This TCR beta chain was recorded in a study of blood T cell repertoires in COVID-19 (dated by TCRdb to about 2020). Background for the entire study: Collaborator samples came from the United States, Italy and Spain and covered acute and convalescent phases of COVID-19. The dataset comprised deeply sampled blood TCRbeta repertoires from subjects exposed to, actively infected with, or recovered from COVID-19. A de-identified subject ID, COVID-19 status, age in years and sex were almost always included in the sample metadata. A freely available public database, intended as a resource for researchers studying the immune response to SARS-CoV-2, is where the repertoires were released. Samples came from the ongoing ImmuneRACE study (first 160 participants) plus 1,254 subjects from 6 global collaborators. Where available, HLA class I and class II types were taken from metadata supplied by the sample provider and were not determined by assay-based typing. The material from the prospective study consisted of cDNA or gDNA derived from T cells, B-cell-depleted T cells, or PBMCs. Broad study findings and their caveats: The amount of clinical and demographic metadata varied by source and participant and was provided uncurated.

Concerning this clone: Its specific antigen is unknown. Base qualities are not at hand, and no much larger clone is one base apart.

The immunoSEQ Assay, a bias-controlled multiplex PCR, was used to amplify TCRbeta CDR3 regions from genomic DNA. The authors' analysis ran thus. Within the assay, amplification of reference gene primers was used to estimate how many nucleated cells each sample contained. To quantify the absolute abundance of each unique TCRbeta CDR3 rearrangement, sequence reads were collapsed and filtered. For each sample, productive Simpson clonality was calculated as the square root of Simpson's diversity index across productive rearrangements. TCRdb stores this immuneACCESS table with in-frame sequences only. Part of the clones is absent; in the studies checked, under half of the shortfall reflects unresolved V genes, and no reason is known for the rest. That table supplies the V and J calls and clone size; D and trimming were determined from the DNA. This sample holds approximately 210,000 clones; about 83% were observed only once. 7.5% to 9% of the sample is taken by the ten largest.

CDR1 SEHNR and CDR2 FQNEAQ are derived from the germline V gene (reference sequence). V is cut back by 6 bases and J by 4 bases, with 6 bases in the junction unmatched. The CDR3 covers 13 residues, taking in both the cysteine and the phenylalanine. The kept DNA is CDR3 alone, 39 bases in frame from the first base. Whole blood was collected in K2EDTA tubes by collaborating institutions according to the institutions' own protocols. Collaborator samples were shipped for TCRbeta analysis as frozen whole blood, isolated PBMCs, or DNA extracted from either sample type. Sample: peripheral blood. This receptor was taken from a woman aged 45-65 years with acute or convalescent COVID-19. The chain is encoded by TRBV7-9 joined to TRBJ2-7; 7 of the junction bases match TRBD1. The sequenced DNA: TGTGCCAGCAGGAAGGGGGCAGGTTACGAGCAGTACTTC. Its product reads: CASRKGAGYEQYF.